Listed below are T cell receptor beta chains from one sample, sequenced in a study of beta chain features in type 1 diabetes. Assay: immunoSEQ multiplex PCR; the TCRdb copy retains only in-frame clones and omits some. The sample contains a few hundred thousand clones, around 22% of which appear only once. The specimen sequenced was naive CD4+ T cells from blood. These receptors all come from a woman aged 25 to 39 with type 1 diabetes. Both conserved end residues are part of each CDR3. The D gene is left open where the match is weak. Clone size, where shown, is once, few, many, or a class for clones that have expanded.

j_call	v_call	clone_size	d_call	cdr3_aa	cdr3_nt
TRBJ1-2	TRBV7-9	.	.	CASSLGQNYGYTF	TGTGCCAGCAGCTTAGGGCAGAACTATGGCTACACCTTC
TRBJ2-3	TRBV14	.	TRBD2	CASSRVGAGEDTQYF	TGTGCCAGCAGCCGAGTGGGAGCGGGAGAAGATACGCAGTATTTT
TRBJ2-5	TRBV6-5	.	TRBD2	CASSYKLAGQETQYF	TGTGCCAGCAGTTACAAACTAGCGGGGCAAGAGACCCAGTACTTC
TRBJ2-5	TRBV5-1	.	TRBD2	CASSRAAGVQETQYF	TGCGCCAGCAGCCGGGCCGCGGGGGTTCAAGAGACCCAGTACTTC
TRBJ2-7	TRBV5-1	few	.	CASSPGIPSDLPLVQYF	TGCGCCAGCAGCCCCGGCATTCCAAGCGACCTCCCCTTGGTGCAGTACTTC
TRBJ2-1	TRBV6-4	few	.	CASSVDSINEQFF	TGTGCCAGCAGTGTTGACAGTATCAATGAGCAGTTCTTC
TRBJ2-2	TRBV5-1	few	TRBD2	CASRSQAGGNTGELFF	TGCGCCAGCAGATCCCAAGCGGGAGGCAACACCGGGGAGCTGTTTTTT
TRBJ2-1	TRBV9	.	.	CASSLGQIYNEQFF	TGTGCCAGCAGCCTTGGACAGATATACAATGAGCAGTTCTTC
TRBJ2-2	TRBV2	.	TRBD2	CASTQPWAGRAAGELFF	TGTGCCAGCACCCAGCCGTGGGCCGGGAGGGCCGCCGGGGAGCTGTTTTTT
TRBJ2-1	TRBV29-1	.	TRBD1	CSVTGGLGNEQFF	TGCAGCGTTACAGGGGGCTTGGGCAATGAGCAGTTCTTC